Each of the 15 T cell receptor beta chains below was sequenced from the same sample in a study of cytomegalovirus exposure and HLA in healthy donors. The PCR contained 60 Vbeta and 13 Jbeta primers. Method: immunoSEQ multiplex PCR; TCRdb's copy keeps in-frame clones and lacks some. In the table there are around 94,000 clones, around 80% of which are singletons. The source material was PBMCs. These receptors came from a male donor in good health and CMV-seropositive.

The chain couples TRBV4-1 to TRBJ1-1; D is perhaps TRBD1 (6 bases). Per the germline V gene, CDR1 is MGHRA and CDR2 is YSYEKL. Trimming took off 0 bases at V and 11 bases at J, with 13 bases between the two ends. The length of the CDR3 is 13 residues. CDR3 residues: CASSQDYMGAAFF. CDR3 coding DNA: TGCGCCAGCAGCCAAGATTACATGGGGGCGGCTTTCTTT.

This clone was counted only a few times. CDR3 protein: CASDAGRNEQFF. DNA for the CDR3: TGTGCCAGCGATGCAGGGCGAAATGAGCAGTTCTTC. The chain carries TRBV5-5 and TRBJ2-1; TRBD1 is a possible D gene (5 bases). The CDR3 covers 12 residues. Trimming removed 7 bases at V and 7 bases at J, with 12 bases between. The germline CDR1 and CDR2 sequences are SGHKS and YYEKEE (reference sequence).

This sequence joins TRBV29-1 and TRBJ2-5; 10 nucleotides align to TRBD2. Near its end, the DNA agrees better with TRBJ2-7, so the J call may be wrong. From germline, CDR1 is SQVTM and CDR2 ANQGSEA. This CDR3 contains 13 residues. CDR3 loop: CSAGAGGPYEQYF. The CDR3, as DNA: TGCAGCGCGGGAGCGGGAGGGCCTTACGAGCAGTACTTC.

The J gene is TRBJ2-4, the V gene TRBV29-1, with 7 bases aligning to TRBD1. With 4 bases clipped from V and 9 bases from J, the junction kept 6 bases outside the gene matches. The germline gives CDR1 SQVTM, CDR2 ANQGSEA. The CDR3 is 12 amino acids. CDR3 in DNA: TGCAGCGTTGTGGGACAGTCTGCCATTCAGTACTTC. This translates into CSVVGQSAIQYF.

This clone was seen only a few times. The chain links TRBV19 to TRBJ1-4; tentative D call: TRBD1 (6 bases). The CDR3 length is 14 residues. The V gene lost 8 bases and the J gene lost 4 bases, with 14 bases spanning the gap. CDR1 LNHDA and CDR2 SQIVND come from the germline V gene (reference sequence). This chain's CDR3 is CASSQGGVNEKLFF. CDR3 DNA: TGTGCCAGTTCACAAGGGGGAGTTAATGAAAAACTGTTTTTT.

This clone is a singleton in its sample. The V gene is TRBV2, the J gene TRBJ2-1; TRBD1 matches at 7 bases. J was trimmed by 5 bases and V by 5 bases; bases with no gene match: 3. CDR3 length: 13 amino acids. The V gene's germline CDR1 is SNHLY and CDR2 FYNNEI. The CDR3 DNA reads as TGTGCCAGCAGTCCCGGGACAGACAATGAGCAGTTCTTC. It codes for CASSPGTDNEQFF.

This chain links TRBV5-1 with TRBJ2-1; the match to TRBD1 covers 9 bases. The V segment lost 3 bases and the J segment 2 bases; nucleotides outside the gene matches: 3. Germline CDR1 is SGHRS and CDR2 is YFSETQ. This CDR3 is 15 amino acids long. The CDR3 bases are TGCGCCAGCAGCTCCGGGACAGGGACCTACAATGAGCAGTTCTTC. This translates into CASSSGTGTYNEQFF.

About this clone: At the DNA level, this CDR3 is encoded by other sequences in the same sample as well. DNA for the CDR3: TGTGCCAGCAGCTTCGACAGGGGCAATGAGCAGTTCTTC. Its translation is CASSFDRGNEQFF. V gene TRBV7-2 combines with J gene TRBJ2-1, with 8 bases that match TRBD1. CDR3 length: 13 amino acids. The V segment lost 3 bases and the J segment 6 bases; nucleotides outside the gene matches: 1. Germline CDR1 is SGHTA and CDR2 is FQGNSA.

This clone was recorded a few times. This sequence joins TRBV19 and TRBJ2-1; D perhaps matches TRBD2 (5 bases). Trimming left V 6 bases short and J 2 bases short, with 17 bases between. This CDR3 region has 16 residues. The V gene's germline CDR1 is LNHDA and CDR2 SQIVND (reference sequence). CDR3 sequence: CASSPTDSQPYNEQFF. CDR3 in DNA: TGTGCCAGTAGCCCGACGGACTCACAACCCTACAATGAGCAGTTCTTC.

The V gene is TRBV19, the J gene TRBJ1-5; TRBD1 matches 7 bases. V shed 8 bases, J shed 0 bases, and the junction held 7 bases outside the gene matches. The germline gives CDR1 LNHDA, CDR2 SQIVND (reference sequence). There are 15 residues in the CDR3. The CDR3: CASDYRGYSNQPQHF. The CDR3 coding sequence is TGTGCCAGTGATTACAGGGGATATAGCAATCAGCCCCAGCATTTT.

J is TRBJ2-7 and V is TRBV29-1, with a possible D match to TRBD1 (6 bases). The CDR3 sequence is 15 residues long. Between the trimmed V and J ends, which lost 4 bases and 3 bases, there was a span of 19 bases. Looked up from germline, CDR1 is SQVTM and CDR2 is ANQGSEA. The CDR3 coding sequence is TGCAGCGTTGTGGGCCCAACAGGGACACTCTACGAGCAGTACTTC. It codes for CSVVGPTGTLYEQYF.

This clone was seen only once. This chain uses TRBV5-5 with TRBJ1-2, with TRBD1 matching over 12 bases. The V segment lost 3 bases and the J segment 6 bases; nucleotides outside the gene matches: 9. Per germline, CDR1 SGHKS and CDR2 YYEKEE (reference sequence). The CDR3 runs to 16 residues. The CDR3 sequence: CASSSNRDRGHNGYTF. CDR3 DNA sequence: TGTGCCAGCAGCTCGAACCGGGACAGGGGGCATAATGGCTACACCTTC.

The CDR3 DNA sequence: TGTGCCAGCAGCCCCCAGAGGGGCGGGGGCTACAATGAGCAGTTCTTC. Amino acids: CASSPQRGGGYNEQFF. The chain is built from TRBV28 and TRBJ2-1; TRBD2 agrees at 7 bases. J was trimmed by 3 bases and V by 6 bases; bases with no gene match: 11. Germline V gene data show CDR1 as MDHEN and CDR2 as SYDVKM. This CDR3 comprises 16 residues.

V usage is TRBV28 and J usage is TRBJ2-7, with TRBD2 as a possible D gene (6 bases). Trimming shortened V by 6 bases and J by 3 bases, and 12 bases separated the two germline ends. This CDR3 spans 13 amino acids. Germline CDR1 reads MDHEN; CDR2 reads SYDVKM. The CDR3: CASRWEASYEQYF. The DNA of the CDR3 is TGTGCCAGCAGGTGGGAGGCCAGCTACGAGCAGTACTTC.

About this clone: Other DNA variants within this sample encode the same CDR3. V is TRBV5-1 and J is TRBJ1-5; D possibly corresponds to TRBD1 (6 bases). The CDR3 is 14 residues long. The germline V gene has CDR1 SGHRS and CDR2 YFSETQ. Trimming cost V 1 base and J 2 bases, with 7 bases left between them. The CDR3 coding sequence is TGCGCCAGCAGCTTGTCAGGGGGCAATCAGCCCCAGCATTTT. Residues: CASSLSGGNQPQHF.